Shown below are 21 T cell receptor beta chains from a single sample sequenced in a study of CD8 T cells in ankylosing spondylitis. Study results and limitations: Within ankylosing spondylitis blood, a TCR beta motif made up of eight or nine highly homologous variants appeared to be characteristic.

TCRdb re-called the 5' RACE reads through MiXCR, storing one row per CDR3 protein. Here the sample spans more than 250,000 distinct CDR3 sequences, 8% being singletons. Their antigens are not known. The sample was blood, either unsorted or a sorted T cell fraction (not recorded which). These receptors came from a male donor with ankylosing spondylitis.

The genes are TRBV27 and TRBJ1-4; D not resolved. The V gene lost 2 bases and the J gene lost 0 bases, with 7 bases spanning the gap. CDR3 length: 15 residues. In germline, CDR1 is MNHEY, CDR2 SMNVEV (reference sequence). The CDR3 loop is CASSLSRATNEKLFF. CDR3 bases: TGTGCCAGCAGTTTAAGCCGAGCAACTAATGAAAAACTGTTTTTT.

This chain connects TRBV5-1 to TRBJ1-4; a possible D gene is TRBD1 (5 bases). V dropped 4 bases and J dropped 3 bases, with 16 bases sitting between them. CDR3 length equals 16 residues. The germline V gene encodes CDR1 SGHRS and CDR2 YFSETQ. CDR3: CASSVSGGAANEKLFF. Here the CDR3 DNA reads TGCGCCAGCAGCGTTTCGGGGGGAGCGGCTAATGAAAAACTGTTTTTT.

The V call is TRBV18, the J call TRBJ2-7; perhaps TRBD1 as D (6 bases). CDR3 length: 15 amino acids. Deletions cut 3 bases from V and 5 bases from J, with 17 bases between. From germline, CDR1 is KGHSH and CDR2 LQKENI. The CDR3 here is CASSPQAGVVHEQYF. The DNA for the CDR3 is TGTGCCAGCTCACCCCAGGCAGGGGTAGTCCACGAGCAGTACTTC.

The J gene is TRBJ2-7, the V gene TRBV28, with D possibly matching TRBD1 (6 bases). CDR3 length equals 15 residues. V gave up 5 bases and J gave up 0 bases, with 14 bases separating them. Germline CDR1 and CDR2: MDHEN and SYDVKM. Here the CDR3 DNA reads TGTGCCAGCAGTGGCAGGGGACACCGCTCCTACGAGCAGTACTTC. It is translated as CASSGRGHRSYEQYF.

This clonotype was seen only a few times. The V call is TRBV7-9, the J call TRBJ2-1; 7 bases fit TRBD2. The CDR3 has 15 amino acids. Germline-derived CDR1 and CDR2 are SEHNR and FQNEAQ (reference sequence). V shed 1 base and J 5 bases; nucleotides not matched to a gene: 5. The CDR3 region is CASSLETSVDNEQFF. The CDR3 DNA sequence: TGTGCCAGCAGCTTAGAAACTAGCGTTGACAATGAGCAGTTCTTC.

This clonotype was counted between two and nine times. The J gene is TRBJ2-6, the V gene TRBV5-4; D is perhaps TRBD1 (6 bases). This CDR3 has 19 residues. V was cut by 0 bases and J by 0 bases, with 16 bases left in between. In germline, CDR1 is SGHNT, CDR2 YYREEE (reference sequence). CDR3 amino acids: CASSLALGATHSGANVLTF. The CDR3 bases are TGTGCCAGCAGCTTGGCCTTGGGGGCAACGCACTCTGGGGCCAACGTCCTGACTTTC.

In its sample, this clonotype was seen a few times. Because the CDR3's place on the DNA is in doubt, the DNA is left out and the CDR3 is given as listed by TCRdb. The CDR3 sequence: CASSLWVGQGILKYF. The chain is built from TRBV7-2 and TRBJ2-7; the listed D gene, TRBD1, was not tested against the DNA. CDR1 is SGHTA and CDR2 is FQGNSA in the germline V gene. The CDR3 is 15 residues long, counting both termini.

This clonotype was counted many times. DNA of the CDR3: TGTGCCAGCAGTTTTAAGCGGAGCTCCTACGAGCAGTACTTC. This translates into CASSFKRSSYEQYF. The V call is TRBV12-3 or TRBV12-4, the J call TRBJ2-7; possible D gene TRBD2, 5 bases. The length of the CDR3 is 14 residues. The V and J ends lost 3 bases and 0 bases respectively, with 9 bases between them.

The chain carries TRBV2 and TRBJ2-5; D is ambiguous. Trimming pared 6 bases from V and 4 bases from J, leaving 6 bases between. Germline lookup yields CDR1 SNHLY and CDR2 FYNNEI. This CDR3 has 11 amino acids. CDR3 sequence reads: CASSAPETQYF. The CDR3 DNA is TGTGCCAGCAGCGCCCCAGAGACCCAGTACTTC.

This chain uses TRBV9 with TRBJ2-1, with 10 bases lining up with TRBD2. From germline, CDR1 is SGDLS and CDR2 YYNGEE. V gave up 4 bases and J gave up 8 bases; unmatched junction bases: 9. CDR3 size: 15 residues. CDR3 loop: CASSSGLAAYDEQFF. The CDR3, as DNA: TGTGCCAGCAGCTCAGGACTAGCGGCATACGATGAGCAGTTCTTC. Variable domain in full (rest from reference TRBV9 and TRBJ2-1): DSGVTQTPKHLITATGQRVTLRCSPRSGDLSVYWYQQSLDQGLQFLIQYYNGEERAKGNILERFSAQQFPDLHSELNLSSLELGDSALYFCASSSGLAAYDEQFFGPGTRLTVL.

This clonotype was counted between two and nine times. This rearrangement joins TRBV4-1 to TRBJ1-5, with TRBD1 as a possible D gene (5 bases). V shed 3 bases and J shed 4 bases, with 22 bases lying between them. The CDR3 loop spans 18 amino acids. Germline assignment: CDR1 MGHRA and CDR2 YSYEKL. The CDR3 sequence: CASSHRTGTDIGNQPQHF. The CDR3 coding sequence is TGCGCCAGCAGCCACCGTACCGGGACCGACATCGGGAATCAGCCCCAGCATTTT.

This clonotype was detected many times. The J gene is TRBJ2-7, the V gene TRBV5-1; possible D gene TRBD1, 5 bases. The CDR3 is made up of 13 amino acids. The V end was cut by 2 bases, the J end by 1 base, with 7 bases between. In germline, CDR1 is SGHRS, CDR2 YFSETQ. The CDR3 loop reads CASSFQGSYEQYF. CDR3 coding DNA: TGCGCCAGCAGCTTTCAGGGATCCTACGAGCAGTACTTC.

The CDR3 reads CASSSPLAGGSYNEQFF. The DNA for the CDR3 is TGTGCCAGCAGTTCTCCCCTAGCGGGAGGGTCCTACAATGAGCAGTTCTTC. The chain uses TRBV27 and TRBJ2-1, with 12 bases matching TRBD2. The junction had 5 bases not matched to a gene; V was cut back by 4 bases and J by 1 base. The CDR3 totals 17 residues. Per the germline V gene, CDR1 is MNHEY and CDR2 is SMNVEV (reference sequence).

This clonotype was seen more than once but under ten times. The V and J genes are TRBV27 and TRBJ2-7; D is possibly TRBD1 (6 bases). Trimming took 5 bases from V and 6 from J, leaving 17 bases between them. Germline loops: CDR1 MNHEY, CDR2 SMNVEV (reference sequence). The CDR3 is 14 residues long. Written as DNA, the CDR3 is TGTGCCAGCAGTCGGAGGACAGACTTTTCCGAGCAGTACTTC. This sequence encodes CASSRRTDFSEQYF.

The gene calls are TRBV5-1 and TRBJ1-6, with 8 bases that match TRBD1. The V and J ends lost 0 bases and 10 bases, in that order; junction bases with no gene match: 6. CDR1 and CDR2 (germline): SGHRS, YFSETQ. CDR3 length: 15 residues. The CDR3 reads CASSLGTGIQSPLHF. The DNA of the CDR3 is TGCGCCAGCAGCTTGGGGACAGGGATACAGTCACCCCTCCACTTT.

This clonotype came up many times. The J gene is TRBJ2-7, the V gene TRBV11-2; D not certain. Germline V gene data show CDR1 as SGHAT and CDR2 as FQNNGV. The CDR3 sequence is 13 residues long. The ends were cut back, 4 bases at V and 4 bases at J, with 11 bases in the middle. The CDR3 DNA follows: TGTGCCAGCAGCTCCATGACCCGATACGAGCAGTACTTC. Translated, it gives CASSSMTRYEQYF.

The chain joins TRBV6-2 or TRBV6-3 to TRBJ1-2; D uncertain. Germline CDR1 and CDR2: MNHEY and SVGEGT. V gave up 1 base and J gave up 0 bases, with 6 bases separating them. This CDR3 has 14 amino acids. CDR3 DNA sequence: TGTGCCAGCAGTTACTTCAGTTCTAACTATGGCTACACCTTC. It is translated as CASSYFSSNYGYTF.

This clonotype was counted at least ten times. V is TRBV5-6 and J is TRBJ1-4; possible D gene TRBD1, 6 bases. V lost 4 bases, J lost 8 bases, and 15 bases lay in between. Germline-derived CDR1 and CDR2 are SGHDT and YYEEEE. This CDR3 contains 14 residues. The CDR3 region has the DNA TGTGCCAGCAGCCTCTGGGGGGGCGGCGAAAAACTGTTTTTT. It encodes CASSLWGGGEKLFF.

At least ten counts were recorded for this clonotype. The chain uses TRBV5-1 and TRBJ1-3, with D perhaps matching TRBD1 (6 bases). The germline CDR1 and CDR2 sequences are SGHRS and YFSETQ. CDR3 length: 16 amino acids. The ends were cut back, 0 bases at V and 1 base at J, with 11 bases in the middle. CDR3 coding DNA: TGCGCCAGCAGCTTGGTGGCAGGGGTGTCTGGAAACACCATATATTTT. It specifies CASSLVAGVSGNTIYF.

The J gene is TRBJ1-1, the V gene TRBV30; no definite D call. With 1 base removed from V and 4 bases from J, the gap between germline ends came to 10 bases. Per germline, CDR1 GTSNPN and CDR2 SVGIG (reference sequence). CDR3 length: 13 amino acids. CDR3 sequence (DNA): TGTGCCTGGAGTGCCGTACTGGGCACTGAAGCTTTCTTT. The encoded protein is CAWSAVLGTEAFF.

In this sample, this clonotype turned up many times. The chain links TRBV7-8 to TRBJ1-5; D uncertain. The V gene lost 6 bases and the J gene lost 5 bases, with 20 bases spanning the gap. CDR1 is SGHVS, CDR2 FQNEAQ, per germline. CDR3 size: 16 residues. The CDR3 bases are TGTGCCAGCAGTATCGGACGGATCACCCGCCATCAGCCCCAGCATTTT. It specifies CASSIGRITRHQPQHF.